The entry below describes one T cell receptor (beta chain). Its antigen specificity is not known. It has no much larger one-base neighbor in the sample; base qualities were not kept. To sequence the TCRbeta CDR3 region, genomic DNA was isolated from the sorted cells. The immunoSEQ Assay was used to sequence the TCRbeta CDR3 regions. Held by TCRdb, this immuneACCESS table contains in-frame sequences only and omits some clones. Under half of the omission traces to an unresolved V gene where checked; the cause of the rest is unknown. For this sample there are roughly 70,000 clones; about nine tenths appear just once. The ten largest account for 2% of the sample. This sample is drawn from a study of OX40 agonist ivuxolimab in advanced cancers. Describing the broader study: Ivuxolimab was an agonistic, fully human IgG2 monoclonal antibody directed against OX40 (CD134), a costimulatory receptor. Intravenous ivuxolimab was administered to patients every 2 weeks at six dose levels: 0.01, 0.1, 0.3, 1.5, 3 and 10 mg/kg. Among the 50 to 55 dose-escalation patients, approximately 20 had hepatocellular carcinoma, about 15 melanoma, 9 renal cell carcinoma and 9 head and neck cancer. In the dose-escalation cohort, approximately 82% of patients were male, and the mean age was approximately 55 years, with a range of about 20 to 90. Patients were allowed to have had prior anti-PD-1, anti-PD-L1 or anti-CTLA-4 therapy, and approximately 39% of the dose-escalation patients had been treated with checkpoint inhibitors. Partial responses occurred in three dose-escalation patients, of whom one had hepatocellular carcinoma and two had cutaneous melanoma. Peripheral TCRbeta sequencing was intended to test whether TCR sequence diversity was altered and clonal T-cell expansion was caused by ivuxolimab. The paper reports the monotherapy dose-escalation portion (N ≈ 50 patients) of the phase I ivuxolimab trial. Findings and caveats that apply to the study as a whole: At doses from 0.1 to 3.0 mg/kg, clonal expansion was seen in both CD4+ and CD8+ blood T cells between baseline and week 6. Antigen specificity was not determined for the clonally expanded peripheral T cells. After ivuxolimab, more expanded clones were found on average in CD8+ T cells than in CD4+ T cells. Low levels of normalized T-cell clonal expansion were also seen in some patients who did not respond. In the 0.1-3.0 mg/kg groups, partial responders were among the patients with the lowest normalized peripheral clonal expansion, particularly in CD8+ T cells.

Patients with autoimmune disease history or receiving systemic immunosuppression were excluded from the trial. Peripheral blood for TCR sequencing was drawn from every dose cohort at baseline, at cycle 4 day 1 and at cycle 7 day 1. The samples were drawn from a first-in-human, open-label, multicenter phase I dose-escalation trial of ivuxolimab. Adults with locally advanced or metastatic melanoma, renal cell, hepatocellular, or head and neck squamous cell carcinoma were enrolled in the trial. Before TCR sequencing, CD4+ T cells and CD8+ T cells were sorted from peripheral blood as separate populations. CDR1 and CDR2, looked up from the germline V gene (reference sequence), are LNHDA and SQIVND. From cysteine to phenylalanine, the CDR3 is 15 amino acids long. Only the CDR3 DNA is retained, 45 bases long and in frame from the first base. Deletion took 10 bases off V and 2 bases off J, with a span of 20 bases between the germline ends.

The clonotype was recovered from an adult with an advanced solid tumor such as melanoma, head and neck, liver or kidney cancer. This specimen consisted of CD4+ or CD8+ T cells sorted from blood, obtained in a trial of the OX40 agonist ivuxolimab. The V and J genes are TRBV19 and TRBJ1-2, and possibly TRBD1, on 6 matching bases. CDR3 protein: CATNRVARDNYGYTF. DNA sequence: TGTGCCACCAACAGGGTGGCTCGGGACAACTATGGCTACACCTTC.